Listed here are 10 T cell receptor beta chains from one sample, sequenced in a study of tumor-infiltrating lymphocytes in primary liver carcinoma. Starting from approximately 470 ng of total RNA, TCR beta cDNA was produced with a primer in the constant region. Libraries of TCR beta came from three nested multiplex PCR rounds with slightly modified ARM-PCR. Investigators reported that the first two PCR rounds, at 10 cycles each, used TRBV1-TRBV30 forward primers with a C-beta reverse primer. MiXCR, applied by TCRdb to the multiplex PCR reads, yields one record per CDR3 protein. Of about 100,000 distinct CDR3 sequences listed, roughly 69% were seen once; the top ten hold roughly 10%. Co-extraction yielded RNA and DNA from roughly 21-30 mg of unsorted bulk tissue. Sequencing input: liver tumor tissue from sampling region 5. The subset denotes: tumor region T5, tumor centre. The receptor set was obtained from a woman in her sixties with primary liver carcinoma and hepatitis B virus infection.

Concerning this clonotype itself: Likely a read error: the CDR3 ends without its conserved phenylalanine or tryptophan. The chain couples TRBV10-1 to TRBJ1-1; possible D gene TRBD1, 6 bases. The germline gives CDR1 WNHNN, CDR2 SYGVQD (reference sequence). The CDR3 totals 13 residues. V was cut by 4 bases and J by 10 bases, with 16 bases left in between. CDR3 DNA: TGCGCCAGCAGTGTTGGACAGCTTAGTGGAGCTTTCATT. The encoded protein is CASSVGQLSGAFI.

In the case of this clonotype: An end of the junction differs from the germline gene, which may be a read error. This chain uses TRBV14 with TRBJ1-5, with D tentatively TRBD1 (6 bases). CDR1 and CDR2 (germline): SGHDN, FVKESK. CDR3 length: 20 amino acids. In DNA, the CDR3 is TGTGCCAGCAGCCGCTACCCCCGAGGACAGAGGAGTATGGGAAATCAGCCCCACCATTTT. It specifies CASSRYPRGQRSMGNQPHHF.

About this clonotype: A junction end diverges from the germline sequence, so it may reflect a read error. Here the CDR3 DNA reads TGTACCAGTAGTATAGATCCTGGGACAGGCCGGGTCCAGTACAATGAGCAGTTCTTC. Its protein product is CTSSIDPGTGRVQYNEQFF. The J gene is TRBJ2-1, the V gene TRBV19; 8 nucleotides align to TRBD1. There are 19 residues in the CDR3. The V gene's germline CDR1 is LNHDA and CDR2 SQIVND (reference sequence).

The CDR3 loop reads CATRGNQPQHF. Written as DNA, the CDR3 is TGTGCCACTAGGGGCAATCAGCCCCAGCATTTT. This chain links TRBV28 with TRBJ1-5; D is unresolved. The ends were cut back, 10 bases at V and 2 bases at J, with 6 bases in the middle. Germline V gene data show CDR1 as MDHEN and CDR2 as SYDVKM. This CDR3 has 11 amino acids.

The J gene is TRBJ1-1, the V gene TRBV5-1; a weak D match, TRBD1 (5 bases). V was clipped by 0 bases and J by 6 bases, with 12 bases between them. Germline CDR1 SGHRS, CDR2 YFSETQ. The CDR3 is made up of 14 amino acids. Here the CDR3 reads CASSLAGGDAEAFF. CDR3 in DNA: TGCGCCAGCAGCTTGGCAGGAGGGGATGCTGAAGCTTTCTTT.

This clonotype has ten or more counts. The genes are TRBV28 and TRBJ2-1, with TRBD2 matching 8 bases. Germline V gene data show CDR1 as MDHEN and CDR2 as SYDVKM. V gave up 5 bases and J gave up 4 bases; unmatched junction bases: 7. CDR3 length: 15 residues. The CDR3 region has the DNA TGTGCCAGCAGTCCCTGGCGGGAGGTATACAATGAGCAGTTCTTC. Its translation is CASSPWREVYNEQFF.

This clonotype was recorded many times. The chain uses TRBV4-1 and TRBJ1-2; tentative D call: TRBD1 (5 bases). There are 16 residues in the CDR3. The V end was cut by 5 bases, the J end by 1 base, with 17 bases between. CDR1 MGHRA and CDR2 YSYEKL come from the germline V gene. In DNA form, the CDR3 reads TGCGCCAGCAGCGGAACCGGGACGAATTTTAACTATGGCTACACCTTC. Its protein product is CASSGTGTNFNYGYTF.

Concerning this clonotype: The CDR3 carries no conserved terminal phenylalanine or tryptophan, so it likely arises from a read error. The rearrangement uses TRBV11-2 and TRBJ2-7; D remains ambiguous. Germline V CDR1 and CDR2: SGHAT, FQNNGV. CDR3 length: 13 residues. CDR3 DNA: TGTGCCTGCAGCGCCGCTGGGGCCTACGAGCAGTACATC. Protein: CACSAAGAYEQYI.

For this clonotype: A much larger clone lies one base from this, so it may be a read error. The chain has TRBV29-1 and TRBJ1-2, with a tentative D call TRBD1 (5 bases). Per the germline V gene, CDR1 is SQVTM and CDR2 is ANQGSEA. The length of the CDR3 is 12 residues. The CDR3 here is CSVEAGSDGYIF. In DNA form, the CDR3 reads TGCAGCGTTGAAGCAGGGTCTGATGGCTACATCTTC.

Notes on this clonotype: The junction departs from germline at one end; a sequencing error may be responsible. V gene TRBV11-2 combines with J gene TRBJ2-2; D is unresolved. In germline, CDR1 is SGHAT, CDR2 FQNNGV. This CDR3 has 15 amino acids. The CDR3 nucleotides read TGTGCCAGCAGCCCTTCGCAAGGACCGACTGGGGAACTGTTTTTT. It translates to CASSPSQGPTGELFF.